What follows are 8 T cell receptor beta chains derived from one specimen sequenced in a study of cytomegalovirus exposure and HLA in healthy donors. Primers for the PCR totalled 60 Vbeta and 13 Jbeta. Generated by immunoSEQ multiplex PCR, the TCRdb table keeps only in-frame clones and is missing some. The data hold about 130,000 clones, with 73% observed a single time. Sequencing was performed on PBMCs. These receptors were collected from a woman aged 40 to 50 in good health and CMV-seropositive.

This rearrangement joins TRBV28 to TRBJ2-3; 8 bases agree with TRBD2. The CDR3 contains 15 residues. Germline CDR1 is MDHEN and CDR2 is SYDVKM. Trimming at V came to 2 bases and at J to 5 bases, leaving 6 bases not matched to a gene. In DNA, the CDR3 is TGTGCCAGCAGTTTAGCGGGGGGAGCAAAAGATACGCAGTATTTT. Translating gives CASSLAGGAKDTQYF.

The J gene is TRBJ2-2, the V gene TRBV4-1; TRBD1 might be the D (5 bases). Per germline, CDR1 MGHRA and CDR2 YSYEKL. This CDR3 has 18 residues. Deletions cut 4 bases from V and 0 bases from J, with 18 bases between. CDR3 sequence (DNA): TGCGCCAGCAGCCGCAGACAGCTACTTGACACGAACACCGGGGAGCTGTTTTTT. Protein product: CASSRRQLLDTNTGELFF.

The chain couples TRBV7-2 to TRBJ2-2, with TRBD1 matching 10 bases. V trimming: 5 bases; J trimming: 6 bases; junction bases outside the gene matches: 15. The germline gives CDR1 SGHTA, CDR2 FQGNSA. The length of the CDR3 is 18 residues. The DNA for the CDR3 is TGTGCCAGCAGCCCTCCGGGACAGGGGCCCCGTGGGGCCGGGGAGCTGTTTTTT. It translates to CASSPPGQGPRGAGELFF.

The genes are TRBV7-3 and TRBJ2-1, with D maybe TRBD2 (8 bases). The CDR3 is made up of 15 amino acids. Trimming stripped 5 bases from V and 4 bases from J, with 15 bases between. The germline V gene encodes CDR1 SGHTA and CDR2 FQGTGA. For the CDR3, the DNA is TGTGCCAGCAGCCGGGGGGGGACAGCTTACAATGAGCAGTTCTTC. Its protein is CASSRGGTAYNEQFF.

The rearrangement joins TRBV7-2 to TRBJ2-3, with 8 bases aligning to TRBD2. Losses at the gene ends were 2 bases for V and 1 base for J; bases not matched to a gene: 8. The CDR3 is 17 residues long. The germline V gene has CDR1 SGHTA and CDR2 FQGNSA. The CDR3 is CASSLFEAGAGTDTQYF. The CDR3, as DNA: TGTGCCAGCAGCTTATTTGAAGCGGGAGCGGGCACAGATACGCAGTATTTT.

This chain connects TRBV5-1 to TRBJ2-5; D is unclear. V was trimmed by 4 bases and J by 4 bases, leaving 8 bases between them. This CDR3 is built from 12 residues. Per germline, CDR1 SGHRS and CDR2 YFSETQ. The CDR3 nucleotides are TGCGCCAGCAGCCCATCCCCAGAGACCCAGTACTTC. Protein sequence: CASSPSPETQYF.

The chain recombines TRBV5-1 with TRBJ1-4, with a possible D match to TRBD1 (5 bases). The CDR3 is made up of 14 amino acids. V shed 0 bases and J shed 3 bases, with 6 bases lying between them. Germline V gene sequence: CDR1 SGHRS, CDR2 YFSETQ. CDR3 amino acids: CASSLAGANEKLFF. CDR3 sequence (DNA): TGCGCCAGCAGCTTGGCGGGGGCTAATGAAAAACTGTTTTTT.

The V gene is TRBV7-2, the J gene TRBJ2-1; TRBD1 is a possible D gene (6 bases). V was trimmed by 2 bases and J by 4 bases, leaving 12 bases between them. The CDR3 covers 15 residues. CDR1 is SGHTA and CDR2 is FQGNSA in the germline V gene. The CDR3 loop reads CASSLQGQNYNEQFF. The CDR3 DNA sequence: TGTGCCAGCAGCTTACAAGGACAGAATTACAATGAGCAGTTCTTC.